Each of the 17 T cell receptor beta chains below was sequenced from the same sample in a study of early T cells in non-severe SARS-CoV-2 infection. TCRdb re-analysed the 5' RACE reads in MiXCR, keeping a single row per CDR3 protein. Of 65,000 to 95,000 distinct CDR3 sequences listed, about a sixth were seen once; the top ten hold approximately 2.9%. Sequenced material: whole blood. Receptors were obtained from an adult who was a healthcare worker with PCR-confirmed SARS-CoV-2 infection or an uninfected control (not recorded which).

The chain employs TRBV19 and TRBJ2-7; D possibly matches TRBD1 or TRBD2 (5 bases each). This CDR3 contains 16 residues. Trimming shortened V by 3 bases and J by 7 bases, and 22 bases separated the two germline ends. The germline V gene has CDR1 LNHDA and CDR2 SQIVND (reference sequence). The CDR3 DNA reads TGTGCCAGTAGTATGGGAGAGGGGTCAGCCTTACTGGAGCAGTACTTC. This gives the protein CASSMGEGSALLEQYF. The full variable domain, completed using reference TRBV19 and TRBJ2-7, is DGGITQSPKYLFRKEGQNVTLSCEQNLNHDAMYWYRQDPGQGLRLIYYSQIVNDFQKGDIAEGYSVSREKKESFPLTVTSAQKNPTAFYLCASSMGEGSALLEQYFGPGTRLTVT.

There are a few counts of this clonotype. This sequence joins TRBV12-3 or TRBV12-4 and TRBJ2-4; perhaps D is TRBD1 or TRBD2 (5 bases each). V lost 0 bases to trimming and J lost 8 bases, with 8 bases between them. The CDR3 length is 13 residues. In nucleotides, the CDR3 is TGTGCCAGCAGTTTAGCGAGGGGAGACATTCAGTACTTC. Amino acids: CASSLARGDIQYF.

This clonotype has more than one count but fewer than ten. V is TRBV10-3 and J is TRBJ2-7; D is undetermined. The ends were cut back, 6 bases at V and 5 bases at J, with 11 bases in the middle. Germline V gene sequence: CDR1 ENHRY, CDR2 SYGVKD. The CDR3 runs 12 residues. CDR3 amino acids: CAISAITNEQYF. The CDR3, as DNA: TGTGCCATCAGCGCGATTACGAACGAGCAGTACTTC.

The chain links TRBV14 to TRBJ1-2, with a possible D match to TRBD1 (5 bases). This CDR3 is 15 amino acids long. The V gene lost 3 bases and the J gene lost 4 bases, with 15 bases spanning the gap. Looked up from germline, CDR1 is SGHDN and CDR2 is FVKESK. CDR3 protein: CASSHAGTPIYGYTF. CDR3 bases: TGTGCCAGCAGCCATGCCGGGACTCCCATCTATGGCTACACCTTC.

This clonotype was picked up a small number of times. The V call is TRBV2, the J call TRBJ2-1; the D is unclear. Looked up from germline, CDR1 is SNHLY and CDR2 is FYNNEI. The CDR3 is 10 residues long. V was clipped by 4 bases and J by 7 bases, with 2 bases between them. The CDR3 sequence: CASSVNEQFF. For the CDR3, the DNA is TGTGCCAGCAGTGTGAATGAGCAGTTCTTC.

This chain joins TRBV30 and TRBJ1-5; weak D call: TRBD1 (5 bases). This CDR3 is 14 amino acids long. V gave up 3 bases and J gave up 7 bases, with 16 bases separating them. Per the germline V gene, CDR1 is GTSNPN and CDR2 is SVGIG (reference sequence). CDR3 region: CAWSDPRGSQPQHF. CDR3 in DNA: TGTGCCTGGAGCGATCCCCGGGGGAGCCAGCCCCAGCATTTT.

This clonotype was counted only a few times. CDR3 DNA sequence: TGTGCCAGCAGCTTAGATGGCATGGGGGGGCGTGAGACCCAGTACTTC. As protein: CASSLDGMGGRETQYF. The rearrangement links TRBV11-2 to TRBJ2-5, with a weak D call TRBD2 (7 bases). Germline lookup yields CDR1 SGHAT and CDR2 FQNNGV. Between the trimmed V and J ends, which lost 0 bases and 5 bases, there was a span of 16 bases. The CDR3 covers 16 residues.

This clonotype was counted between two and nine times. The chain combines TRBV20-1 with TRBJ2-7, with 8 nucleotides matching TRBD1. The CDR3 has 13 amino acids. From germline, CDR1 is DFQATT and CDR2 SNEGSKA (reference sequence). J lost 5 bases, V lost 6 bases, and 9 bases had no gene match. The CDR3 loop reads CSATWTGMHEQYF. CDR3 bases: TGCAGTGCCACCTGGACAGGGATGCACGAGCAGTACTTC.

The chain couples TRBV23-1 to TRBJ1-5; D may be TRBD1 (5 bases). TRBV23-1 is recorded as an ORF, its role being uncertain. V was cut by 0 bases and J by 6 bases, with 12 bases left in between. This CDR3 spans 15 amino acids. CDR3 nucleotides: TGCGCCAGCAGTCAATCGCTGGGGCAAAGTCAGCCCCAGCATTTT. Its protein product is CASSQSLGQSQPQHF.

J is TRBJ2-1 and V is TRBV29-1; TRBD1 is a possible D gene (5 bases). Per germline, CDR1 SQVTM and CDR2 ANQGSEA. With 4 bases removed from V and 5 bases from J, the gap between germline ends came to 6 bases. The CDR3 runs 11 residues. The CDR3 nucleotides read TGCAGCGTTGGACAGCACAATGAGCAGTTCTTC. It is translated as CSVGQHNEQFF.

The chain links TRBV11-3 to TRBJ2-5; D possibly corresponds to TRBD2 (6 bases). The germline V and J ends were trimmed by 2 bases and 2 bases, with 24 bases remaining between them. The CDR3 has 19 amino acids. Germline V gives CDR1 SGHNT, CDR2 YENEEA. The DNA of the CDR3 is TGTGCCAGCAGCTTACGCTCGGACGGGAGAGTTGGCTCACAAGAGACCCAGTACTTC. It yields the protein CASSLRSDGRVGSQETQYF.

This clonotype has only a few counts. The chain uses TRBV6-2 or TRBV6-3 and TRBJ1-1, with a tentative D call TRBD1 (5 bases). V shed 0 bases and J shed 0 bases, with 8 bases lying between them. Germline CDR1 is MNHEY and CDR2 is SVGEGT. The CDR3 contains 15 residues. CDR3 sequence (DNA): TGTGCCAGCAGTTACTCAAGGGGATTGAACACTGAAGCTTTCTTT. Its protein is CASSYSRGLNTEAFF.

The chain links TRBV7-3 to TRBJ2-1; 9 bases align to TRBD2. The V segment lost 4 bases and the J segment 7 bases; nucleotides outside the gene matches: 11. The germline gives CDR1 SGHTA, CDR2 FQGTGA. The CDR3 is made up of 16 amino acids. This chain's CDR3 is CASSYSLAGIGNEQFF. CDR3 DNA sequence: TGTGCCAGCAGCTACAGCCTAGCGGGAATTGGGAATGAGCAGTTCTTC.

The chain joins TRBV12-3 or TRBV12-4 to TRBJ2-1, with D possibly TRBD1 on 6 matching bases. Trimming cost V 4 bases and J 2 bases, with 9 bases left between them. The CDR3 has 14 amino acids. The CDR3 is CASSSSGAYNEQFF. Here the CDR3 DNA reads TGTGCCAGCAGTTCGTCAGGGGCCTACAATGAGCAGTTCTTC.

This clonotype was observed a few times. The rearrangement joins TRBV4-2 to TRBJ1-1; no reliable D call. V dropped 0 bases and J dropped 0 bases, with 5 bases sitting between them. The CDR3 runs to 14 residues. CDR1 and CDR2 (germline): LGHNA, YNFKEQ. CDR3 sequence reads: CASSQDEVNTEAFF. In DNA, the CDR3 is TGTGCCAGCAGCCAAGACGAGGTGAACACTGAAGCTTTCTTT.

This clonotype was detected only once. The chain joins TRBV5-1 to TRBJ1-2, with 8 bases identical to TRBD1. CDR1 and CDR2 from the germline V gene are SGHRS and YFSETQ. This CDR3 spans 15 amino acids. Losses at the gene ends were 4 bases for V and 6 bases for J; bases not matched to a gene: 11. CDR3 bases: TGCGCCAGCAGCCTGGACCTGGACAGGGCTGATGGCTACACCTTC. Its translation: CASSLDLDRADGYTF.

This clonotype was observed a handful of times. The chain recombines TRBV6-5 with TRBJ2-7; the D gene is possibly TRBD2 (5 bases). CDR3 length equals 15 residues. Trimming left V 5 bases short and J 6 bases short, with 20 bases between. Germline CDR1 reads MNHEY; CDR2 reads SVGAGI. The CDR3 is CASSSSGLGAGEQYF. In DNA, the CDR3 is TGTGCCAGCAGTAGTTCCGGACTGGGCGCCGGCGAGCAGTACTTC.